This T cell receptor (beta chain) was found in a study of human T cells and chemical hapten exposure. Overall study: There were weekly diphenylcyclopropenone doses to the scalp for patients throughout the roughly 25-week study. Yields of TCR per sample differed, chiefly owing to small differences in pooled library volume.

Notes on this clonotype: The target antigen is unknown.

The authors' processing: Per sample, the median was around 100,000 TCRs, with values from around 25,000 to 690,000. TCRdb processed the RACE reads anew with MiXCR; each CDR3 protein has one entry. TCRdb, rather than the study authors, made the V and J calls. Of around 300,000 distinct CDR3 sequences listed, approximately 7.5% are singletons. Germline V gives CDR1 SGHRS, CDR2 YFSETQ. Trimming removed 4 bases from V and 1 base from J; junction bases left unmatched: 8. The CDR3 contains 16 residues. Whole-study findings and limits: Alopecia affected the donors, so their immune response may differ from healthy people's.

Time point of the sample: pre-sensitization, week 0. Treatment noted: therapeutic diphenylcyclopropenone sensitization with weekly scalp DPC. The gene calls are TRBV5-1 and TRBJ2-1; 7 bases map to TRBD1. The TCR comes from a man younger than 35 with alopecia areata. Some clones in this sample may be carry-over from other donors' samples. This specimen consisted of whole blood, obtained in connection with sensitization to the hapten diphenylcyclopropenone (DPC). The chain's CDR3 is CASSITIQGSYNEQFF. The CDR3 region has the DNA TGCGCCAGCAGCATAACGATACAGGGGTCCTACAATGAGCAGTTCTTC.